A single sample gave rise to the 25 T cell receptor beta chains below, sequenced in a study of T cell repertoires in cytomegalovirus infection. TCRdb independently ran MiXCR on the reads; one entry per CDR3 protein. The sample lists 560,000 or so distinct CDR3 sequences, approximately 15% occurring once. The sample consisted of CD8+ T cells from PBMCs. The receptors shown here come from a human donor in good health (CMV status not recorded). Some clones in this sample may be carry-over from other donors' samples.

In this sample, this clonotype turned up many times. The chain carries TRBV7-8 and TRBJ2-3; weak D call: TRBD2 (5 bases). Trimming cost V 5 bases and J 5 bases, with 11 bases left between them. CDR1 SGHVS and CDR2 FQNEAQ come from the germline V gene. This CDR3 contains 13 residues. The CDR3 loop is CASSQISGDTQYF. The DNA of the CDR3 is TGTGCCAGCAGCCAGATCAGCGGAGATACGCAGTATTTT.

Notes on this clonotype: Here the CDR3 omits its conserved ending phenylalanine or tryptophan, so a read error is the likely source. The chain has TRBV12-3 or TRBV12-4 and TRBJ1-5, with D perhaps matching TRBD1 (5 bases). V lost 8 bases and J 4 bases, leaving 12 bases between the germline ends. The CDR3 spans 13 residues. CDR3 sequence: CASHPGRNQPQHL. The CDR3 DNA reads TGTGCCAGCCACCCAGGGAGAAATCAGCCCCAGCATTTG.

This clonotype was observed many times. V and J are TRBV7-2 and TRBJ2-5; D may be TRBD1 (5 bases). CDR3 length: 14 residues. V lost 5 bases and J lost 5, with 15 bases in between. Germline V gives CDR1 SGHTA, CDR2 FQGNSA. The CDR3 loop reads CASSPRLSGETQYF. CDR3 DNA: TGTGCCAGCAGCCCCCGCCTCTCAGGGGAGACCCAGTACTTC.

The CDR3 here is CASSKGGRTYEQYF. Written as DNA, the CDR3 is TGTGCCAGTAGTAAGGGCGGTCGGACCTACGAGCAGTACTTC. The rearrangement uses TRBV19 and TRBJ2-7, with D unclear. The ends were cut back, 4 bases at V and 2 bases at J, with 12 bases in the middle. The CDR3 runs to 14 residues. Germline values: CDR1 LNHDA, CDR2 SQIVND (reference sequence). The full variable domain, with the rest looked up from reference TRBV19 and TRBJ2-7, is DGGITQSPKYLFRKEGQNVTLSCEQNLNHDAMYWYRQDPGQGLRLIYYSQIVNDFQKGDIAEGYSVSREKKESFPLTVTSAQKNPTAFYLCASSKGGRTYEQYFGPGTRLTVT.

This clonotype was counted between two and nine times. The chain combines TRBV20-1 with TRBJ1-1; D is unresolved. The CDR3 has 15 amino acids. Germline V gene data show CDR1 as DFQATT and CDR2 as SNEGSKA (reference sequence). The ends were cut back, 3 bases at V and 0 bases at J, with 14 bases in the middle. The CDR3 region is CSARAEHVMNTEAFF. The CDR3 DNA reads TGCAGTGCTAGGGCCGAGCATGTCATGAACACTGAAGCTTTCTTT.

A few counts support this clonotype. This rearrangement joins TRBV4-1 to TRBJ2-7; D not resolved. The ends were cut back, 0 bases at V and 0 bases at J, with 9 bases in the middle. Germline V CDR1 and CDR2: MGHRA, YSYEKL. The CDR3 loop spans 15 amino acids. The DNA for the CDR3 is TGCGCCAGCAGCCAAGAAGGGCTGAGCTCCTACGAGCAGTACTTC. Translating gives CASSQEGLSSYEQYF.

This clonotype was detected many times. V and J are TRBV12-3 or TRBV12-4 and TRBJ2-5, with D tentatively TRBD1 (5 bases). The CDR3 spans 14 residues. Deletions cut 1 base from V and 4 bases from J, with 10 bases between. The CDR3 spells CASSLEGNRETQYF. Written as DNA, the CDR3 is TGTGCCAGCAGTTTAGAGGGGAACCGAGAGACCCAGTACTTC.

This clonotype was observed a handful of times. The chain couples TRBV27 to TRBJ2-7, with a possible D match to TRBD2 (6 bases). V lost 0 bases and J 3 bases, leaving 18 bases between the germline ends. The CDR3 runs 17 residues. Germline assignment: CDR1 MNHEY and CDR2 SMNVEV (reference sequence). The CDR3 sequence: CASSLSSALEGIYEQYF. The CDR3 nucleotides are TGTGCCAGCAGTTTATCGTCCGCCTTGGAGGGGATCTACGAGCAGTACTTC.

The chain employs TRBV29-1 and TRBJ2-2; 7 bases map to TRBD1. The CDR3 has 15 amino acids. Germline V gene data show CDR1 as SQVTM and CDR2 as ANQGSEA. V gave up 6 bases and J gave up 3 bases; unmatched junction bases: 10. The CDR3 DNA sequence: TGCAGCGTGGCGAAAGGGGGCGCGTACACCGGGGAGCTGTTTTTT. Residues: CSVAKGGAYTGELFF.

This clonotype was recorded many times. The rearrangement uses TRBV28 and TRBJ2-6; 9 bases fit TRBD1. This CDR3 is 18 amino acids long. The germline V gene has CDR1 MDHEN and CDR2 SYDVKM. V trimming: 5 bases; J trimming: 0 bases; junction bases outside the gene matches: 8. The CDR3 spells CASSPLGTGTSGANVLTF. CDR3 sequence (DNA): TGTGCCAGCAGTCCCCTGGGGACAGGGACCTCTGGGGCCAACGTCCTGACTTTC. Together with reference TRBV28 and TRBJ2-6, the CDR3 gives the full variable domain: DVKVTQSSRYLVKRTGEKVFLECVQDMDHENMFWYRQDPGLGLRLIYFSYDVKMKEKGDIPEGYSVSREKKERFSLILESASTNQTSMYLCASSPLGTGTSGANVLTFGAGSRLTVL.

A few counts support this clonotype. J is TRBJ2-3 and V is TRBV27; TRBD2 agrees at 7 bases. The length of the CDR3 is 12 residues. CDR1 MNHEY and CDR2 SMNVEV come from the germline V gene (reference sequence). CDR3 sequence reads: CVAGEGSDTQYF. CDR3 DNA: TGTGTGGCGGGAGAAGGGTCAGATACGCAGTATTTT.

This chain joins TRBV19 and TRBJ2-7, with a possible D match to TRBD1 (5 bases). V was cut by 4 bases and J by 6 bases, with 13 bases left in between. The CDR3 runs to 13 residues. The V gene's germline CDR1 is LNHDA and CDR2 SQIVND (reference sequence). The CDR3 sequence: CASSTPRDSEQYF. In nucleotides, the CDR3 is TGTGCCAGTAGTACCCCGAGAGACAGCGAGCAGTACTTC.

The chain combines TRBV11-2 with TRBJ2-3, with 13 bases lining up with TRBD2. CDR1 is SGHAT, CDR2 FQNNGV, per germline. CDR3 length equals 21 residues. J was trimmed by 2 bases and V by 6 bases; bases with no gene match: 20. The CDR3 is CASSQQGSRLAGGPFTDTQYF. Here the CDR3 DNA reads TGTGCCAGCAGTCAGCAGGGAAGTAGACTAGCGGGGGGCCCCTTCACAGATACGCAGTATTTT.

At least ten counts were recorded for this clonotype. The rearrangement joins TRBV19 to TRBJ1-5; D possibly corresponds to TRBD1 (5 bases). Trimming took 3 bases from V and 1 from J, leaving 16 bases between them. The germline V gene encodes CDR1 LNHDA and CDR2 SQIVND (reference sequence). There are 17 residues in the CDR3. CDR3 residues: CASSIGFRDRSNQPQHF. The CDR3 DNA reads TGTGCCAGTAGTATCGGCTTCCGAGACAGAAGCAATCAGCCCCAGCATTTT.

A few counts support this clonotype. The gene calls are TRBV19 and TRBJ1-5; 7 bases align to TRBD1. Germline V gene data show CDR1 as LNHDA and CDR2 as SQIVND (reference sequence). After removal of 4 bases from V and 4 bases from J, the junction contained 7 bases not matched to a gene. The length of the CDR3 is 15 residues. The CDR3 sequence is CASSTRQGPNQPQHF. CDR3 DNA: TGTGCCAGTAGTACTCGACAGGGCCCTAATCAGCCCCAGCATTTT. The complete variable domain, with remaining parts taken from reference TRBV19 and TRBJ1-5, reads DGGITQSPKYLFRKEGQNVTLSCEQNLNHDAMYWYRQDPGQGLRLIYYSQIVNDFQKGDIAEGYSVSREKKESFPLTVTSAQKNPTAFYLCASSTRQGPNQPQHFGDGTRLSIL.

The chain uses TRBV9 and TRBJ2-7; TRBD2 might be the D (6 bases). The germline V gene encodes CDR1 SGDLS and CDR2 YYNGEE. V dropped 0 bases and J dropped 5 bases, with 15 bases sitting between them. This CDR3 is 15 amino acids long. CDR3 amino acids: CASSVEGGSIDEQYF. The CDR3 DNA follows: TGTGCCAGCAGCGTAGAAGGAGGGAGCATCGACGAGCAGTACTTC.

This clonotype was seen only a few times. J is TRBJ1-3 and V is TRBV28, with TRBD1 matching over 7 bases. Germline values: CDR1 MDHEN, CDR2 SYDVKM. The CDR3 covers 16 residues. V was clipped by 3 bases and J by 4 bases; unmatched bases: 9. In nucleotides, the CDR3 is TGTGCCAGCAGTTTTGGACAGGACTATGAAGGAAACACCATATATTTT. This gives the protein CASSFGQDYEGNTIYF.

This clonotype was found a few times. The genes are TRBV28 and TRBJ2-3; 7 bases are shared with TRBD1. This CDR3 is 15 amino acids long. With V trimmed by 6 bases and J by 5 bases, 11 bases remained unmatched. CDR1 is MDHEN and CDR2 is SYDVKM in the germline V gene. The CDR3 here is CASSMYRGLKDTQYF. The CDR3 region has the DNA TGTGCCAGCAGCATGTATAGGGGGCTTAAAGATACGCAGTATTTT. The whole variable domain, remainder taken from reference TRBV28 and TRBJ2-3, is DVKVTQSSRYLVKRTGEKVFLECVQDMDHENMFWYRQDPGLGLRLIYFSYDVKMKEKGDIPEGYSVSREKKERFSLILESASTNQTSMYLCASSMYRGLKDTQYFGPGTRLTVL.

This chain connects TRBV12-3 or TRBV12-4 to TRBJ2-3, with 10 bases matching TRBD2. The CDR3 is 18 residues long. V dropped 4 bases and J dropped 3; count of bases not matched to a gene: 13. The CDR3 region is CASSSAPGLAKVTDTQYF. CDR3 bases: TGTGCCAGCAGTTCAGCCCCGGGACTAGCGAAGGTTACAGATACGCAGTATTTT.

In this sample, this clonotype turned up a few times. The rearrangement joins TRBV27 to TRBJ1-2; 7 nucleotides agree with TRBD1. Looked up from germline, CDR1 is MNHEY and CDR2 is SMNVEV (reference sequence). This CDR3 is 14 amino acids long. After removal of 3 bases from V and 4 bases from J, the junction contained 5 bases not matched to a gene. DNA for the CDR3: TGTGCCAGCAGTTTGACAGGGAAGACCTATGGCTACACCTTC. This gives the protein CASSLTGKTYGYTF.

This clonotype was seen at least ten times. The J gene is TRBJ2-7, the V gene TRBV19; a possible D gene is TRBD1 (6 bases). Trimming shortened V by 10 bases and J by 0 bases, and 22 bases separated the two germline ends. Germline assignment: CDR1 LNHDA and CDR2 SQIVND (reference sequence). This CDR3 is built from 16 residues. CDR3 in amino acids: CATSILGTISSYEQYF. DNA of the CDR3: TGTGCCACCTCGATCCTAGGGACAATCAGCTCCTACGAGCAGTACTTC.

This clonotype appeared a few times. This chain joins TRBV19 and TRBJ2-2; D not resolved. The CDR3 runs to 12 residues. In germline, CDR1 is LNHDA, CDR2 SQIVND (reference sequence). V shed 7 bases and J shed 4 bases, with 7 bases lying between them. DNA of the CDR3: TGTGCCAGTACCCCGCCCACCGGGGAGCTGTTTTTT. Its protein product is CASTPPTGELFF.

This clonotype was seen repeatedly, ten times or more. The genes are TRBV29-1 and TRBJ2-7; 7 nucleotides line up with TRBD2. Germline values: CDR1 SQVTM, CDR2 ANQGSEA. This CDR3 has 15 amino acids. V was clipped by 4 bases and J by 6 bases; unmatched bases: 15. The CDR3 here is CSVGREDPATGEQYF. The CDR3 DNA reads as TGCAGCGTTGGTCGGGAGGACCCAGCCACGGGCGAGCAGTACTTC.

This clonotype has at least ten counts. The rearrangement joins TRBV14 to TRBJ2-2; TRBD1 or TRBD2 may be the D gene (5 bases each). CDR3 length: 17 residues. The V and J ends lost 1 base and 2 bases respectively, with 14 bases between them. Looked up from germline, CDR1 is SGHDN and CDR2 is FVKESK. For the CDR3, the DNA is TGTGCCAGCAGCCAAGCGGGACGACAAACTAACACCGGGGAGCTGTTTTTT. Translating gives CASSQAGRQTNTGELFF.

The table lists this clonotype with a few counts. This rearrangement joins TRBV4-1 to TRBJ2-5; 9 nucleotides line up with TRBD1. Germline V gives CDR1 MGHRA, CDR2 YSYEKL. The V gene end was trimmed by 0 bases and the J gene end by 4 bases; junction bases not matched to a gene: 3. This CDR3 has 15 amino acids. CDR3 loop: CASSQDVGQGETQYF. In DNA form, the CDR3 reads TGCGCCAGCAGCCAAGATGTGGGACAGGGAGAGACCCAGTACTTC.